What follows describes a single TCR beta chain. This sample is part of a study of cytomegalovirus exposure and HLA in healthy donors. The PCR made use of 60 Vbeta and 13 Jbeta primers. TCRdb's table, derived via immunoSEQ multiplex PCR, lists solely in-frame clones and lacks some. The sample shows around 110,000 clones, 55% to 85% of them seen only once. Germline V gene sequence: CDR1 SSHAT, CDR2 FNYEAQ (reference sequence). The CDR3 loop spans 14 amino acids. The ends were cut back, 5 bases at V and 1 base at J, with 12 bases in the middle. This chain links TRBV7-7 with TRBJ2-7, with D unclear. Input material: PBMCs. The receptor comes from a man aged 30 to 39 in good health and CMV-seronegative. CDR3 residues: CASSPSDTSYEQYF. The CDR3 DNA reads as TGTGCCAGCAGCCCATCAGACACATCCTACGAGCAGTACTTC.